A few counts support the clone carrying this T cell receptor beta chain. The data stem from a study of spatial heterogeneity in lung cancer. In the study overall: Samples were obtained from 65 to 80 donors, all untreated early-stage non-small cell lung cancer patients. Sequencing was performed on follow-up PBMC samples when available, collected at a median of around two years after resection.

The time point: blood at routine non-recurrence follow-up after resection. Sequencing of whole RNA from tumor, nontumor lung or frozen PBMC involved no sorting. The CDR3 loop spans 16 amino acids. V lost 2 bases to trimming and J lost 8 bases, with 21 bases between them. From germline, CDR1 is LGHDT and CDR2 YNNKEL (reference sequence). The study tagged each TCR cDNA molecule with a unique molecular identifier. One entry per CDR3 protein results from TCRdb running MiXCR on the 5' RACE reads. In the table there are about 120,000 distinct CDR3 sequences, roughly an eighth of which are singletons. The sequenced sample was PBMCs, obtained at follow-up. The V and J genes are TRBV3-1 and TRBJ1-2; D perhaps matches TRBD1 (5 bases). This clonotype was obtained from a male donor with early-stage non-small cell lung cancer. CDR3 loop: CASSQRTLHGAYGYTF. CDR3 nucleotide sequence: TGTGCCAGCAGCCAAAGGACACTACACGGGGCGTACGGCTACACCTTC.